These 18 T cell receptor beta chains share one sample of origin, sequenced in a study of Ad26.COV2.S vaccination and SARS-CoV-2 variants. Method: immunoSEQ multiplex PCR; TCRdb's copy keeps in-frame clones and lacks some. The table lists roughly 460,000 clones, roughly nine tenths of them singletons. Treatment meaning: roughly 19 received Ad26.COV2.S at low or high dose, single or two shots; about 5 received placebo; per-sample allocation not given. Sampling happened 63 days after the first vaccine or placebo injection. Material: peripheral blood, obtained in a trial of Ad26.COV2.S vaccine versus placebo. The receptors come from a person between 18 and 65 years old who received the Ad26.COV2.S COVID-19 vaccine or a placebo.

This chain links TRBV6-5 with TRBJ1-2, with D possibly being TRBD1 (6 bases). This CDR3 comprises 14 residues. CDR1 is MNHEY and CDR2 is SVGAGI in the germline V gene. V was trimmed by 4 bases and J by 8 bases, leaving 17 bases between them. The CDR3 spells CASSSEPQGNGYTF. The CDR3 coding sequence is TGTGCCAGCAGTTCGGAACCACAGGGAAACGGCTACACCTTC.

J is TRBJ2-7 and V is TRBV6-5; D may correspond to TRBD1 or TRBD2 (5 bases each). This CDR3 has 15 amino acids. Trimming took 0 bases from V and 1 from J, leaving 10 bases between them. The germline gives CDR1 MNHEY, CDR2 SVGAGI. CDR3 in amino acids: CASSYSGTRSYEQYF. The CDR3, as DNA: TGTGCCAGCAGTTACTCGGGGACGCGGTCCTACGAGCAGTACTTC.

CDR3 nucleotide sequence: TGCGCCAGCAGCTTGGCGGGACTAGCTGAAGAGCAGTACTTC. This codes for CASSLAGLAEEQYF. V gene TRBV5-1 combines with J gene TRBJ2-7; 9 positions agree with TRBD2. There are 14 residues in the CDR3. CDR1 and CDR2 (germline): SGHRS, YFSETQ. Trimming took 0 bases from V and 7 from J; bases not matched to a gene: 5. Full variable domain (rest looked up from reference TRBV5-1 and TRBJ2-7): KAGVTQTPRYLIKTRGQQVTLSCSPISGHRSVSWYQQTPGQGLQFLFEYFSETQRNKGNFPGRFSGRQFSNSRSEMNVSTLELGDSALYLCASSLAGLAEEQYFGPGTRLTVT.

The chain couples TRBV6-6 to TRBJ1-4; D uncertain. This CDR3 region has 14 residues. V dropped 6 bases and J dropped 5 bases, with 13 bases sitting between them. The germline V gene has CDR1 MNHNY and CDR2 SVGAGI (reference sequence). The CDR3 DNA reads as TGTGCCAGCAGAGGCCCGACCACAAATGAAAAACTGTTTTTT. Translating it yields CASRGPTTNEKLFF.

The CDR3 reads CASSISVGAGGGQPQHF. Here the CDR3 DNA reads TGTGCCAGTAGTATTTCGGTCGGGGCGGGGGGAGGACAGCCCCAGCATTTT. This chain links TRBV19 with TRBJ1-5, with D possibly TRBD1 on 5 matching bases. Trimming shortened V by 3 bases and J by 7 bases, and 22 bases separated the two germline ends. Germline V lookup: CDR1 LNHDA, CDR2 SQIVND (reference sequence). This CDR3 region has 17 residues.

The chain is built from TRBV20-1 and TRBJ2-1; tentatively, D is TRBD2 (5 bases). CDR3 size: 14 residues. Per germline, CDR1 DFQATT and CDR2 SNEGSKA (reference sequence). With 3 bases removed from V and 8 bases from J, the gap between germline ends came to 17 bases. CDR3 sequence (DNA): TGCAGTGCTAGTACGGGATTCGGTTCCTATGAGCAGTTCTTC. This encodes CSASTGFGSYEQFF.

V gene TRBV7-2 combines with J gene TRBJ1-3; a weak D match, TRBD1 (5 bases). Trimming cost V 5 bases and J 4 bases, with 9 bases left between them. CDR1 is SGHTA, CDR2 FQGNSA, per germline. The CDR3 runs 13 residues. CDR3 nucleotide sequence: TGTGCCAGCAGCACTGGGGGGGGAAACACCATATATTTT. This codes for CASSTGGGNTIYF. The variable domain in full, with the rest retrieved from reference TRBV7-2 and TRBJ1-3, is GAGVSQSPSNKVTEKGKDVELRCDPISGHTALYWYRQSLGQGLEFLIYFQGNSAPDKSGLPSDRFSAERTGGSVSTLTIQRTQQEDSAVYLCASSTGGGNTIYFGEGSWLTVV.

CDR3: CASSLSLGGTEAFF. The CDR3 DNA follows: TGTGCCAGCAGCTTATCTCTCGGAGGCACTGAAGCTTTCTTT. This chain joins TRBV7-8 and TRBJ1-1; D is unclear. The germline V gene encodes CDR1 SGHVS and CDR2 FQNEAQ. Trimming stripped 2 bases from V and 4 bases from J, with 11 bases between. The CDR3 extends over 14 amino acids.

The chain couples TRBV4-1 to TRBJ2-5, with 7 bases fitting TRBD2. The J segment lost 2 bases and the V segment lost 1 base, leaving 13 bases of the junction unmatched. In germline, CDR1 is MGHRA, CDR2 YSYEKL. The CDR3 is 18 residues long. In DNA form, the CDR3 reads TGCGCCAGCAGCCAAGTTACTAGCGCCCGATCGGTACAAGAGACCCAGTACTTC. Amino acids: CASSQVTSARSVQETQYF.

The rearrangement links TRBV28 to TRBJ2-1; no reliable D call. V lost 2 bases to trimming and J lost 9 bases, with 11 bases between them. CDR1 and CDR2 (germline): MDHEN, SYDVKM. This CDR3 contains 13 residues. CDR3 nucleotide sequence: TGTGCCAGCAGTTTAACGGCTACGGGTGAGCAGTTCTTC. It encodes CASSLTATGEQFF.

J is TRBJ1-2 and V is TRBV19; D gene unclear. Germline CDR1 is LNHDA and CDR2 is SQIVND (reference sequence). The V gene lost 3 bases and the J gene lost 1 base, with 6 bases spanning the gap. The CDR3 has 13 amino acids. CDR3 bases: TGTGCCAGTAGTATCGACAATAACTATGGCTACACCTTC. It is translated as CASSIDNNYGYTF.

This chain joins TRBV19 and TRBJ2-1, with D maybe TRBD1 (6 bases). This CDR3 has 17 amino acids. V was shortened by 9 bases and J by 5 bases, with 26 bases between the two germline ends. Germline CDR1 LNHDA, CDR2 SQIVND (reference sequence). CDR3 nucleotide sequence: TGTGCCAGCAAACGAATTGGGTGGACAGTGGGGGACAATGAGCAGTTCTTC. This codes for CASKRIGWTVGDNEQFF.

The chain recombines TRBV29-1 with TRBJ2-5, with D perhaps matching TRBD2 (5 bases). The germline V and J ends were trimmed by 7 bases and 1 base, with 19 bases remaining between them. The CDR3 length is 15 residues. From germline, CDR1 is SQVTM and CDR2 ANQGSEA. CDR3 residues: CSARTSDYPQETQYF. CDR3 nucleotide sequence: TGCAGCGCTAGAACGAGCGACTACCCCCAAGAGACCCAGTACTTC. Variable domain in full (rest from reference TRBV29-1 and TRBJ2-5): SAVISQKPSRDICQRGTSLTIQCQVDSQVTMMFWYRQQPGQSLTLIATANQGSEATYESGFVIDKFPISRPNLTFSTLTVSNMSPEDSSIYLCSARTSDYPQETQYFGPGTRLLVL.

The V and J genes are TRBV5-8 and TRBJ1-1; a weak D match, TRBD1 (6 bases). With 6 bases removed from V and 4 bases from J, the gap between germline ends came to 25 bases. The germline CDR1 and CDR2 sequences are SGHTS and YDEGEE. The CDR3 is 17 residues long. CDR3 nucleotides: TGTGCCAGCATCGTTTTCAGGGGCATGACGGCGGGCACTGAAGCTTTCTTT. It yields the protein CASIVFRGMTAGTEAFF.

V usage is TRBV6-5 and J usage is TRBJ1-6, with 8 bases that match TRBD1. The ends lost 4 bases at V and 10 bases at J; junction bases unmatched: 9. Looked up from germline, CDR1 is MNHEY and CDR2 is SVGAGI. There are 15 residues in the CDR3. The CDR3: CASSSGAGGNSPLHF. As DNA, the CDR3 is TGTGCCAGCAGTTCCGGCGCAGGGGGCAACTCACCCCTCCACTTT.

The rearrangement links TRBV15 to TRBJ1-1, with D perhaps TRBD1 (6 bases). The CDR3 runs to 13 residues. The germline V gene has CDR1 LNHNV and CDR2 YYDKDF (reference sequence). The V end was cut by 4 bases, the J end by 6 bases, with 12 bases between. CDR3 bases: TGTGCCACCAGCATCAGCAGGGGCGCTGAAGCTTTCTTT. Translation gives CATSISRGAEAFF.

J is TRBJ2-7 and V is TRBV5-1; D gene ambiguous. Germline V gene lookup returns CDR1 SGHRS and CDR2 YFSETQ. The CDR3 has 14 amino acids. Trimming removed 4 bases at V and 1 base at J, with 12 bases between. CDR3 residues: CASSPRLVSYEQYF. For the CDR3, the DNA is TGCGCCAGCAGCCCCCGTTTGGTTTCCTACGAGCAGTACTTC.

The chain uses TRBV6-6 and TRBJ1-2; possibly TRBD1 for D (5 bases). The CDR3 is 12 residues long. The germline V gene has CDR1 MNHNY and CDR2 SVGAGI (reference sequence). Trimming took off 0 bases at V and 7 bases at J, with 6 bases between the two ends. The chain's CDR3 is CASSYSGPGYTF. CDR3 DNA sequence: TGTGCCAGCAGTTACTCGGGACCTGGCTACACCTTC.